The 12 T cell receptor beta chains below were found in one sample sequenced in a study of blood T cell repertoires in COVID-19. TCRdb's copy holds only in-frame clones and misses some; the assay was immunoSEQ multiplex PCR. The sample consists of fewer than 65,000 clones, approximately 85% of them appearing once. The sequencing sample was made of peripheral blood. All receptors come from a man aged 55 to 70 with acute or convalescent COVID-19.

The genes are TRBV6-5 and TRBJ1-1, with D perhaps matching TRBD1 (5 bases). V was clipped by 0 bases and J by 11 bases, with 10 bases between them. This CDR3 has 12 residues. The germline V gene has CDR1 MNHEY and CDR2 SVGAGI. As DNA, the CDR3 is TGTGCCAGCAGTTACTCGGGGGGGGAGGCTTTCTTT. This encodes CASSYSGGEAFF.

This chain links TRBV27 with TRBJ2-7, with 10 bases aligning to TRBD2. The CDR3 loop spans 16 amino acids. The V segment lost 2 bases and the J segment 5 bases; nucleotides outside the gene matches: 9. In germline, CDR1 is MNHEY, CDR2 SMNVEV (reference sequence). The CDR3 sequence: CASSLLAGVTIHEQYF. CDR3 in DNA: TGTGCCAGCAGTTTACTAGCGGGAGTAACTATCCACGAGCAGTACTTC.

This rearrangement joins TRBV2 to TRBJ1-5; D is uncertain. This CDR3 contains 13 residues. Per germline, CDR1 SNHLY and CDR2 FYNNEI. V lost 7 bases to trimming and J lost 11 bases, with 18 bases between them. The CDR3 nucleotides are TGTGCCAGCAAAGTGCAGAGCGGGTCGGCCCAGCATTTT. Encoded protein: CASKVQSGSAQHF.

CDR3: CASSRDSVADTQYF. In nucleotides, the CDR3 is TGTGCCAGCTCACGGGACAGCGTAGCAGATACGCAGTATTTT. This chain connects TRBV18 to TRBJ2-3; 7 bases agree with TRBD1. This CDR3 is built from 14 residues. Germline V CDR1 and CDR2: KGHSH, LQKENI. Unmatched junction bases numbered 5, after V lost 4 bases and J lost 4 bases.

V gene TRBV19 combines with J gene TRBJ1-1, with D tentatively TRBD1 (6 bases). The germline CDR1 and CDR2 sequences are LNHDA and SQIVND (reference sequence). CDR3 length: 13 residues. V lost 4 bases, J lost 0 bases, and 6 bases lay in between. This chain's CDR3 is CASSRQVNTEAFF. The CDR3 nucleotides are TGTGCCAGTAGTAGACAGGTGAACACTGAAGCTTTCTTT.

The CDR3 sequence is CASSRKTSGRVYEQYF. Written as DNA, the CDR3 is TGTGCCAGTAGTAGGAAGACTAGCGGGAGAGTCTACGAGCAGTACTTC. The V gene is TRBV19, the J gene TRBJ2-7; 12 nucleotides agree with TRBD2. This CDR3 has 16 amino acids. J lost 3 bases, V lost 4 bases, and 7 bases had no gene match. Germline V gives CDR1 LNHDA, CDR2 SQIVND (reference sequence).

This chain joins TRBV7-9 and TRBJ2-2, with 7 bases matching TRBD1. Per germline, CDR1 SEHNR and CDR2 FQNEAQ (reference sequence). This CDR3 is 16 amino acids long. V was clipped by 5 bases and J by 5 bases; unmatched bases: 11. CDR3 bases: TGTGCCAGCAGCCGACGGGACAGAGAGACAACCGGGGAGCTGTTTTTT. This translates into CASSRRDRETTGELFF.

The chain couples TRBV6-5 to TRBJ1-1; D is uncertain. Trimming left V 5 bases short and J 7 bases short, with 14 bases between. Germline V gene lookup returns CDR1 MNHEY and CDR2 SVGAGI. This CDR3 is 13 amino acids long. This CDR3 reads CASSTLSPLEAFF. DNA of the CDR3: TGTGCCAGCAGTACCCTGAGTCCCCTTGAAGCTTTCTTT.

The chain joins TRBV18 to TRBJ2-2; possible D gene TRBD1, 6 bases. CDR1 KGHSH and CDR2 LQKENI come from the germline V gene. V was pared by 6 bases and J by 2 bases, with 16 bases between. CDR3 size: 16 residues. The CDR3 DNA sequence: TGTGCCAGCTCTTACCAGGGGACGGGCAACACCGGGGAGCTGTTTTTT. Its protein product is CASSYQGTGNTGELFF.

The genes are TRBV9 and TRBJ2-7; 7 bases are shared with TRBD2. This CDR3 has 15 amino acids. The ends lost 0 bases at V and 5 bases at J; junction bases unmatched: 8. Germline assignment: CDR1 SGDLS and CDR2 YYNGEE. The CDR3 loop reads CASSVGLAAGNEQYF. The CDR3 nucleotides read TGTGCCAGCAGCGTAGGCCTAGCGGCCGGCAACGAGCAGTACTTC.

This rearrangement joins TRBV27 to TRBJ1-3; D unresolved. The CDR3 runs to 14 residues. Per the germline V gene, CDR1 is MNHEY and CDR2 is SMNVEV (reference sequence). Trimming removed 5 bases from V and 5 bases from J, with 13 bases in between. DNA of the CDR3: TGTGCCAGCAGTCCCTCGGACGGGAGAAACACCATATATTTT. It translates to CASSPSDGRNTIYF.

The rearrangement links TRBV14 to TRBJ2-2, with no clear D. There are 13 residues in the CDR3. V dropped 2 bases and J dropped 1 base, with 2 bases sitting between them. Germline CDR1 SGHDN, CDR2 FVKESK. CDR3 DNA: TGTGCCAGCAGCCAACAGAACACCGGGGAGCTGTTTTTT. It translates to CASSQQNTGELFF.